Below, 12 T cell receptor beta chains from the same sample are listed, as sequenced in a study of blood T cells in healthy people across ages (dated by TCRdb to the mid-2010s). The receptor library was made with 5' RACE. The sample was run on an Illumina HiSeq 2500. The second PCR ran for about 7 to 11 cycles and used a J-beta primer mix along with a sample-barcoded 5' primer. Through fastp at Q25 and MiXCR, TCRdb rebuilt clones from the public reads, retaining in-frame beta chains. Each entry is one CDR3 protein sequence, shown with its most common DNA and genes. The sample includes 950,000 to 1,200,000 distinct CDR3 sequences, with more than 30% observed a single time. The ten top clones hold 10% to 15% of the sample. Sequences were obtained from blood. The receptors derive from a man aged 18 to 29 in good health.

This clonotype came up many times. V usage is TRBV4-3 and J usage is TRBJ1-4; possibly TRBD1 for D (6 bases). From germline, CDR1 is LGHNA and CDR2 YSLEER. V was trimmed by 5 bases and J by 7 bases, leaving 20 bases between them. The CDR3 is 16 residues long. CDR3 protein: CASSGNVRGQGEKLFF. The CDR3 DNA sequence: TGCGCCAGCAGCGGCAATGTGCGGGGGCAGGGTGAAAAACTGTTTTTT.

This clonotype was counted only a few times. The CDR3 spells CASSLGGQGGNTEAFF. DNA of the CDR3: TGTGCCAGCAGCTTAGGGGGTCAGGGGGGGAACACTGAAGCTTTCTTT. This chain connects TRBV7-6 to TRBJ1-1; 7 nucleotides match TRBD1. CDR3 length equals 16 residues. CDR1 SGHVS and CDR2 FNYEAQ come from the germline V gene. The V and J ends lost 1 base and 1 base, in that order; junction bases with no gene match: 6.

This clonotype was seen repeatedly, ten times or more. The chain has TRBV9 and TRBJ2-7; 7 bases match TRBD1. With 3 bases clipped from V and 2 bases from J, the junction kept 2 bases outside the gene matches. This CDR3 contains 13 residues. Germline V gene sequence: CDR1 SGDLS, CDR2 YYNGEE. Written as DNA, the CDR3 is TGTGCCAGCAGCGCGGGACAGACCTACGAGCAGTACTTC. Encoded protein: CASSAGQTYEQYF.

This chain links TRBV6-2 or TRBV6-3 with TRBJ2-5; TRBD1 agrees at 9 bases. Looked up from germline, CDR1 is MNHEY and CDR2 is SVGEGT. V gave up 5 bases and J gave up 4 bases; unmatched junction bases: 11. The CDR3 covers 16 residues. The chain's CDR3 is CASSLLRDRVGETQYF. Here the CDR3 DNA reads TGTGCCAGCAGTCTCCTAAGGGACAGGGTTGGAGAGACCCAGTACTTC.

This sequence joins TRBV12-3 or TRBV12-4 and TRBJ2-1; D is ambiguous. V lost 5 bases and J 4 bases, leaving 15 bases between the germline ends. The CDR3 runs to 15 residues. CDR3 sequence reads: CASSPLALGYNEQFF. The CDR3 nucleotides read TGTGCCAGCAGTCCCCTGGCTTTAGGGTACAATGAGCAGTTCTTC.

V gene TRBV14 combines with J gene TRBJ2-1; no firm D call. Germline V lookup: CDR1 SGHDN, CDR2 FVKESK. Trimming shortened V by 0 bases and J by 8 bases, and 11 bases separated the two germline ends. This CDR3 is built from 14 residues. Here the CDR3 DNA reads TGTGCCAGCAGCCAAGATCGCGCTCTCGATGAGCAGTTCTTC. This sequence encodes CASSQDRALDEQFF.

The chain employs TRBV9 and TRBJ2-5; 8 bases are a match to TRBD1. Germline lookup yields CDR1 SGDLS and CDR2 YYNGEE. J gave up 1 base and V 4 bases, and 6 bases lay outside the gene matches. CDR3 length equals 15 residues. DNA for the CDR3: TGTGCCAGCAGCCCGGGACAGGCCCTCCAAGAGACCCAGTACTTC. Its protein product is CASSPGQALQETQYF.

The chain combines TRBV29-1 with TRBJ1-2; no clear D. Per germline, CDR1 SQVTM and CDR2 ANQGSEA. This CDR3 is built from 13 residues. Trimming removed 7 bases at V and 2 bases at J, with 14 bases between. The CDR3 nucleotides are TGCAGCGCCCGAGAAGCTTCCAACTATGGCTACACCTTC. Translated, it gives CSAREASNYGYTF. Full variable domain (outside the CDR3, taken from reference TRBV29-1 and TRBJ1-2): SAVISQKPSRDICQRGTSLTIQCQVDSQVTMMFWYRQQPGQSLTLIATANQGSEATYESGFVIDKFPISRPNLTFSTLTVSNMSPEDSSIYLCSAREASNYGYTFGSGTRLTVV.

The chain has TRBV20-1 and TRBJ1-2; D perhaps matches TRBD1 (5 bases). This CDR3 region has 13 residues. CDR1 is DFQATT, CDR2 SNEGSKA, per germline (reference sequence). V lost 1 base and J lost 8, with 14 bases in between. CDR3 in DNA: TGCAGTGCTAGAGGGAGTTGGGGGGGAGGCTACACCTTC. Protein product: CSARGSWGGGYTF.

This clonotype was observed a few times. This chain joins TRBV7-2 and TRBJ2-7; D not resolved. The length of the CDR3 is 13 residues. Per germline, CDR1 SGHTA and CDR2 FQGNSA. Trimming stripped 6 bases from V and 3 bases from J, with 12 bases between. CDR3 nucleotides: TGTGCCAGCAGTCGGACGGAATTCTACGAGCAGTACTTC. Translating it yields CASSRTEFYEQYF.

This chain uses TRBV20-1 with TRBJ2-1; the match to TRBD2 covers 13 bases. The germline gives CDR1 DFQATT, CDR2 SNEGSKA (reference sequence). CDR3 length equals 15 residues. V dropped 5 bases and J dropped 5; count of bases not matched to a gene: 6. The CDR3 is CSAWTSGGGDNEQFF. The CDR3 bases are TGCAGTGCTTGGACTAGCGGGGGAGGGGACAATGAGCAGTTCTTC.

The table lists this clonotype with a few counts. CDR3 loop: CASSRIRNYGYTF. CDR3 coding DNA: TGTGCCAGCAGCCGAATCCGTAACTATGGCTACACCTTC. The chain recombines TRBV3-1 with TRBJ1-2; D ambiguous. Per germline, CDR1 LGHDT and CDR2 YNNKEL (reference sequence). The CDR3 extends over 13 amino acids. V was clipped by 4 bases and J by 1 base, with 7 bases between them.